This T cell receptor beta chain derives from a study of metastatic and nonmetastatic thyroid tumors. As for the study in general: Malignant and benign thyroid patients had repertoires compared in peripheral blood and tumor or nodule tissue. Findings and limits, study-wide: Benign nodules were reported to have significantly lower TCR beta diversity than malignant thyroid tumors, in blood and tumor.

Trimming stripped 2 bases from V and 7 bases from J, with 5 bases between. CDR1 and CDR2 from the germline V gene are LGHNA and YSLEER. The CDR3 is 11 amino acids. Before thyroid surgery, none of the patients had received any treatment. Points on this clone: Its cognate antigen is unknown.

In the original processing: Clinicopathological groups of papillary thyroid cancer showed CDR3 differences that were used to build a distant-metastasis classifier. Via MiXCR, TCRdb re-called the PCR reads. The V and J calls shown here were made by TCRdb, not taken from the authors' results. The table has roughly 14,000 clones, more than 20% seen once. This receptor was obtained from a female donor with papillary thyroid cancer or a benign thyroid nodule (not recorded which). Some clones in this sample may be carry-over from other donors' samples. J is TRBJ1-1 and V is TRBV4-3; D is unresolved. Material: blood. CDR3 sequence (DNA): TGCGCCAGCAGCCAATCTGGTGAAGCTTTCTTT. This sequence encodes CASSQSGEAFF.